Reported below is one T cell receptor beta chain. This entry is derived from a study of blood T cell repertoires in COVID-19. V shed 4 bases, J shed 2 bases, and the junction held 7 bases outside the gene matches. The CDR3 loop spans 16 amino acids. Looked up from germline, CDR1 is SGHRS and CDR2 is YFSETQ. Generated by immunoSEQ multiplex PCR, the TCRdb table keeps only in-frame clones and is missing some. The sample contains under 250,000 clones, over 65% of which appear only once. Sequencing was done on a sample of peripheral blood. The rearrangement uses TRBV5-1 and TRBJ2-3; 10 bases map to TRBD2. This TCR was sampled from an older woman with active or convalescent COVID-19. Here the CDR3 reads CASSRLAGGSTDTQYF. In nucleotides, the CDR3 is TGCGCCAGCAGCCGACTAGCGGGCGGATCCACAGATACGCAGTATTTT.